The clone carrying this T cell receptor (beta chain) was observed a single time. This specimen comes from a study of shared clonotypes between healthy human individuals. Germline V gene data show CDR1 as SEHNR and CDR2 as FQNEAQ (reference sequence). The ends were cut back, 6 bases at V and 3 bases at J, with 18 bases in the middle. This CDR3 has 16 residues. Using immunoSEQ multiplex PCR, the repertoire was profiled, and TCRdb retains in-frame clones only, with some absent. This table holds roughly 1,500,000 clones, 95% to 99% found once. Material for sequencing was naive CD4+ T cells sorted from blood. The subset denotes: CD45RA+ positively selected. The sequence derives from a man aged 25-45 years in good health. This chain connects TRBV7-9 to TRBJ2-1; D is perhaps TRBD1 (5 bases). The CDR3 sequence: CASRPRGHWDYNEQFF. The CDR3 DNA reads TGTGCCAGCAGACCTAGGGGTCACTGGGACTACAATGAGCAGTTCTTC. Supplemented by reference TRBV7-9 and TRBJ2-1, the full variable domain reads DTGVSQNPRHKITKRGQNVTFRCDPISEHNRLYWYRQTLGQGPEFLTYFQNEAQLEKSRLLSDRFSAERPKGSFSTLEIQRTEQGDSAMYLCASRPRGHWDYNEQFFGPGTRLTVL.